Only a few counts were recorded for the clone carrying this T cell receptor beta chain. Its target is not known. Each CDR3 protein is one row after TCRdb ran MiXCR on the 5' RACE reads. This sample has hundreds of thousands of distinct CDR3 sequences; roughly an eighth occur once, and the top ten carry approximately 15%. The data originate from a study of T cells after yellow fever vaccination. Study results and caveats: A minor fraction of clonotypes spanned both CD4 and CD8 compartments.

CDR3 size: 22 residues. The germline V gene encodes CDR1 KGHSH and CDR2 LQKENI. J lost 0 bases, V lost 2 bases, and 25 bases had no gene match. The sequence derives from a man aged 25-45 years who received the YFV17D yellow fever vaccine. The specimen comprised PBMCs, sampled on the day of the yellow fever booster vaccination. The chain has TRBV18 and TRBJ2-7; 7 bases fit TRBD1. CDR3 amino acids: CASSPETGSVSYEQSVSYEQYF. The CDR3 DNA reads TGTGCCAGCTCACCAGAGACAGGGAGTGTCTCCTACGAGCAGAGTGTCTCCTACGAGCAGTACTTC.